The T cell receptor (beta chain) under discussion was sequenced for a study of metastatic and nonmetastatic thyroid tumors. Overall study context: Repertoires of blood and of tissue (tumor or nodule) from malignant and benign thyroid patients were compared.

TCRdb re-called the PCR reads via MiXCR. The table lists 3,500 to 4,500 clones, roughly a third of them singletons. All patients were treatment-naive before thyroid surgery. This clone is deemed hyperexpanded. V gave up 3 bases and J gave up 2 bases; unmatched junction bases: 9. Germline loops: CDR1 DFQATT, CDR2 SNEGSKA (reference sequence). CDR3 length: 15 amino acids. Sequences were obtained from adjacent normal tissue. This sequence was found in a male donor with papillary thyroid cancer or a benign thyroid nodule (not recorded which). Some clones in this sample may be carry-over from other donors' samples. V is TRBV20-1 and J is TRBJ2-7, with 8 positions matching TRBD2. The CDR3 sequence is CSARGASGQTYEQYF. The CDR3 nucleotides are TGCAGTGCTAGGGGGGCTAGCGGGCAAACCTACGAGCAGTACTTC.